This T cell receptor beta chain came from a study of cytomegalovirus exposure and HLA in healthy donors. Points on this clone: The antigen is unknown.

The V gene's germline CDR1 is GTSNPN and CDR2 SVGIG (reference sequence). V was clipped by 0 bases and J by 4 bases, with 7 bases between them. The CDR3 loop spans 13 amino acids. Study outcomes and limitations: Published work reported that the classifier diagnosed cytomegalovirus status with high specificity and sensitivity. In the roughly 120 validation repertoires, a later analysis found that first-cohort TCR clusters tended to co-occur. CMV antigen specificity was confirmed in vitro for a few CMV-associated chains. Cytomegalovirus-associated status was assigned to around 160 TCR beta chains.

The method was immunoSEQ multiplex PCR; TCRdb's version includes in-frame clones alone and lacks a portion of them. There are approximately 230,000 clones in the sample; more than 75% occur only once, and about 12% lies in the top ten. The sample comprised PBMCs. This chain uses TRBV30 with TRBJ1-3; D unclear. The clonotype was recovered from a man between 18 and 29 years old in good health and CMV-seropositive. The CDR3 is CAWSVEDGNTIYF. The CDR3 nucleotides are TGTGCCTGGAGTGTAGAGGACGGAAACACCATATATTTT.